A single TCR beta chain is shown here with its context. This clonotype was recorded a few times. The antigen it binds to is not known. No per-base quality is available; no much larger clone lies one base away. This record comes from a study of response to subunit inactivated influenza vaccine (dated by TCRdb to the late 2010s). General notes on the study: To follow how T cells responded to a trivalent subunit inactivated influenza vaccine, the researchers relied on deep quantitative profiling of the T cell receptor repertoire. General findings and caveats noted by the study authors: According to the authors, only a limited number of new T cells may be recruited by each seasonal influenza vaccination.

Preparation of the library involved RT-PCR. Reads for this sample came from an Illumina HiSeq 2500. In TCRdb, the public reads were trimmed at Q25 with fastp and aligned with MiXCR, with productive beta chains retained. All rows with the same CDR3 protein become a single entry with the most common DNA and genes. The sample table lists 500,000 to 600,000 distinct CDR3 sequences, less than 15% of them with a count of one. Clones ranked in the top ten supply around 10% of the sample. The CDR3, cysteine through phenylalanine, is 13 amino acids long. Just CDR3 DNA is preserved here, 39 bases in frame from base 1. V sheds 6 bases and J sheds 5 bases, leaving 10 bases between their ends.

This sequence originates from a man in his fifties or sixties who received an inactivated influenza vaccine. Donor details come from another sample of the same person, matched by shared clones. Recombination linked TRBV12-3 or TRBV12-4 to TRBJ2-2, with an unclear D gene assignment. The sample consisted of PBMCs from blood, taken approximately 13 days after vaccination. The CDR3: CASRSLGTGELFF. The bases are TGTGCCAGCAGATCATTGGGGACCGGGGAGCTGTTTTTT.